This TCR beta chain comes out of a study of T cell responses to AZD1222 COVID-19 vaccine. About the study: Pooled together were second doses at about 4 or about 12 weeks.

The protocol was immunoSEQ multiplex PCR, while the TCRdb copy is restricted to in-frame clones and leaves out a portion. The sample holds approximately 140,000 clones, more than 85% seen once. Study outcomes and limitations: Spike was spanned by vaccine-associated CD4 TCRs, with dominance at 160-218 and 743-854. Donors in the cohort were predominantly white British and more often female, and clonal diversity was possibly underestimated. Repertoires were obtained solely post-peak T cell response.

This CDR3 region has 15 residues. The V end lost 2 bases, the J end lost 9 bases, and 14 bases lay between the germline ends. Germline V gene sequence: CDR1 SGHVS, CDR2 FNYEAQ. Only a few counts were recorded for this clone. The antigen remains undetermined. The V call is TRBV7-6, the J call TRBJ1-6, with D unresolved. The source is an adult in good health. This sample comprised peripheral blood, obtained on day 0 of AZD1222 vaccination. The CDR3 coding sequence is TGTGCCAGCAGCTTAAGTGGGGAGGTGGGTTCACCCCTCCACTTT. Translated, it gives CASSLSGEVGSPLHF. Supplemented by reference TRBV7-6 and TRBJ1-6, the full variable domain reads GAGVSQSPRYKVTKRGQDVALRCDPISGHVSLYWYRQALGQGPEFLTYFNYEAQQDKSGLPNDRFSAERPEGSISTLTIQRTEQRDSAMYRCASSLSGEVGSPLHFGNGTRLTVT.